The entry that follows covers one T cell receptor (beta chain) sequence. With a J-beta primer mix and a sample-barcoded 5' primer, a second PCR ran roughly 7 to 11 cycles. One entry per CDR3 protein, called by TCRdb with MiXCR from the 5' RACE reads. The sample holds roughly 680,000 distinct CDR3 sequences, 52% seen once. The data derive from a study of blood T cells in healthy people across ages. V lost 2 bases to trimming and J lost 6 bases, with 11 bases between them. CDR1 is SQVTM, CDR2 ANQGSEA, per germline. The CDR3 is 13 amino acids. Sequencing input: blood. The origin of this receptor is a woman over 75 in good health. The rearrangement links TRBV29-1 to TRBJ2-1; D is uncertain. Here the CDR3 reads CSVESSGFNEQFF. For the CDR3, the DNA is TGCAGCGTTGAAAGTAGTGGTTTCAATGAGCAGTTCTTC.